This TCR beta chain is drawn from a study of Graves' ophthalmopathy and Graves' hyperthyroidism. Points from the study as a whole: Blood also carried most expanded thyroid clonotypes exceeding 0.001 frequency.

Scientists amplified the TCR beta CDR3 regions from RNA transcripts. HTBI primers served in a first-round RT-PCR, which a second-round multiplex PCR followed. TCRdb ran MiXCR on the multiplex PCR reads and lists one entry per CDR3 protein. Here the sample spans around 1,200,000 distinct CDR3 sequences, 36% being singletons. With 3 bases removed from V and 7 bases from J, the gap between germline ends came to 7 bases. From germline, CDR1 is MGHDK and CDR2 SYGVNS. CDR3 length equals 13 residues. Diagnostic conclusions were grounded in clinical symptoms, serum thyroxine, TRAb, thyroid ultrasound and orbital computed tomography. Remarks on this clonotype: Its antigen is unidentified. It is likely a read error, because the conserved phenylalanine at the end of the CDR3 is missing.

The TCR was taken from an adult man with Graves' hyperthyroidism. The chain has TRBV25-1 and TRBJ1-6; no clear D gene. Sequencing was performed on peripheral blood or thyroid tissue (not recorded which). The CDR3 reads CASSEGLNSPLHL. In DNA, the CDR3 is TGTGCCAGCAGTGAGGGTTTAAATTCACCCCTCCACCTT.